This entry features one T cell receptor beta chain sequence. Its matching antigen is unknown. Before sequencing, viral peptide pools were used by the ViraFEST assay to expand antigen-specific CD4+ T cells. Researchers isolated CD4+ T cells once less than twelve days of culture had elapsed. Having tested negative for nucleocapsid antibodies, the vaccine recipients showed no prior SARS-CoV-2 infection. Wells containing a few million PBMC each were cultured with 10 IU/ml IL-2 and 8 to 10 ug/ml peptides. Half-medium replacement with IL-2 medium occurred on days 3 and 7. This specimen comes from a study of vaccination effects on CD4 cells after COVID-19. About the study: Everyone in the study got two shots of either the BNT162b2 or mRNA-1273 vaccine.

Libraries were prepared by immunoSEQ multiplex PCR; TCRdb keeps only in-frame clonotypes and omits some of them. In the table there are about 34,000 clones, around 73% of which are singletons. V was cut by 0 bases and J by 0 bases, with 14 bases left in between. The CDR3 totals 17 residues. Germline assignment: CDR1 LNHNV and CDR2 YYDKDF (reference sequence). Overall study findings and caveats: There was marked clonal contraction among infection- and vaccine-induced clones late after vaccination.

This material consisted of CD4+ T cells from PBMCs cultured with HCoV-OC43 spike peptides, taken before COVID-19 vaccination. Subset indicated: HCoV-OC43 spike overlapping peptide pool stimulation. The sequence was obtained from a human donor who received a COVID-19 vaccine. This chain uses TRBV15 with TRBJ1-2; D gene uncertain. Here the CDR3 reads CATSRDQVAATNYGYTF. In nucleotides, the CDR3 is TGTGCCACCAGCAGAGATCAGGTGGCAGCTACTAACTATGGCTACACCTTC.